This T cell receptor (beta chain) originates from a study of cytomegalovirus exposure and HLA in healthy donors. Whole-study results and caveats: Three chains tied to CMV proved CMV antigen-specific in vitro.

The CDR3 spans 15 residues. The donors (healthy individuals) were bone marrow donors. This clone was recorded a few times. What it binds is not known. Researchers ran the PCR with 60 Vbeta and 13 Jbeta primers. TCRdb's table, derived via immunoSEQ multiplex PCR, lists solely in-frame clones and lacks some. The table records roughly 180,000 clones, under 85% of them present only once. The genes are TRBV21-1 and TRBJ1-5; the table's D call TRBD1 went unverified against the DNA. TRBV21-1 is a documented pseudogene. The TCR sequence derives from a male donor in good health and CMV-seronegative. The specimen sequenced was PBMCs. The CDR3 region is CASRTGGRGNQPQHF. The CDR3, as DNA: TGTGCCAGCAGGACAGGGGGCCGTGGCAATCAGCCCCAGCATTTT.